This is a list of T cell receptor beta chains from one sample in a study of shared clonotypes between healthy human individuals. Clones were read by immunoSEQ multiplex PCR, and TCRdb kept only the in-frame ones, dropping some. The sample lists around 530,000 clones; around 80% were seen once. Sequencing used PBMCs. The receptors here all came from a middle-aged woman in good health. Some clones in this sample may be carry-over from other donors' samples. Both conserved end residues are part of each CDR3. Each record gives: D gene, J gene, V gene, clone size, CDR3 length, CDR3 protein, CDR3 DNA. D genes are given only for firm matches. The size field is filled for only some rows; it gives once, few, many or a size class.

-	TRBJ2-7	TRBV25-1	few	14	CASSGGQPPYEQYF	TGTGCCAGCAGTGGAGGACAGCCCCCCTACGAGCAGTACTTC
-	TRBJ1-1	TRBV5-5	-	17	CASSLGNQGYRNTEAFF	TGTGCCAGCAGCTTGGGAAACCAGGGGTACAGGAACACTGAAGCTTTCTTT
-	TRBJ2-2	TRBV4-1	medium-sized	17	CASSQEVRVGFTGELFF	TGCGCCAGCAGCCAAGAGGTTCGGGTCGGGTTCACCGGGGAGCTGTTTTTT
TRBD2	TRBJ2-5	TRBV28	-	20	CASSLAGGGLAGFWAETQYF	TGTGCCAGCAGTTTGGCCGGGGGAGGGCTAGCGGGATTTTGGGCAGAGACCCAGTACTTC
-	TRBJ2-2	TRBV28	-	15	CASSSGGANTGELFF	TGTGCCAGCAGTTCTGGCGGGGCGAACACCGGGGAGCTGTTTTTT
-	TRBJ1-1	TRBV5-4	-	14	CASSPPQGMAEAFF	TGTGCCAGCAGTCCACCTCAGGGTATGGCTGAAGCTTTCTTT
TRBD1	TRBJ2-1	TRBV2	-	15	CASTQGQGVGNEQFF	TGTGCCAGCACCCAGGGACAGGGGGTTGGCAATGAGCAGTTCTTC
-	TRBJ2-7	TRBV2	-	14	CASRTGTSNYEQYF	TGTGCCAGCAGAACCGGGACAAGTAACTACGAGCAGTACTTC
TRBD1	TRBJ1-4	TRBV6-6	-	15	CASTTSGTGNEKLFF	TGTGCCAGCACGACCTCCGGGACAGGAAATGAAAAACTGTTTTTT
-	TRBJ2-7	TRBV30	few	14	CAWGGATSSYEQYF	TGTGCCTGGGGGGGGGCGACCAGCTCTTACGAGCAGTACTTC
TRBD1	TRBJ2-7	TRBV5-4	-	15	CASSSKSGTEDEQYF	TGTGCCAGCAGCTCCAAATCCGGGACAGAGGACGAGCAGTACTTC
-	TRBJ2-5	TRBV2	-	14	CASQQDSATETQYF	TGTGCCAGTCAACAGGACTCGGCCACAGAGACCCAGTACTTC
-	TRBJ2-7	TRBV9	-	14	CASSVVGTSYEQYF	TGTGCCAGCAGCGTAGTGGGGACATCTTACGAGCAGTACTTC
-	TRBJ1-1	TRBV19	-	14	CASDKVGSNTEAFF	TGTGCCAGCGACAAAGTTGGTTCCAACACTGAAGCTTTCTTT
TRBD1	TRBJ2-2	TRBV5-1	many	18	CASSWLGQGVANTGELFF	TGCGCCAGCAGCTGGTTAGGTCAGGGGGTAGCGAACACCGGGGAGCTGTTTTTT
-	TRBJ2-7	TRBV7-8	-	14	CASSSDGGRSERYF	TGTGCCAGCAGCTCGGATGGGGGTAGAAGCGAGCGGTACTTC
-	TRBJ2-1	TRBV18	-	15	CASSPPQGSYNEQFF	TGTGCCAGCTCACCACCTCAGGGGTCCTACAATGAGCAGTTCTTC
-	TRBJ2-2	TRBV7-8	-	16	CASSPYEGEYTGELFF	TGTGCCAGCAGCCCCTATGAGGGGGAGTACACCGGGGAGCTGTTTTTT
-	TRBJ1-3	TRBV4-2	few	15	CASSQERLTGNTIYF	TGTGCCAGCAGCCAAGAGCGGCTTACTGGAAACACCATATATTTT
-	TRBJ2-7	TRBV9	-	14	CASSVGGGTYEQYF	-
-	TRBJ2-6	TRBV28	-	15	CASSHHRAGANVLTF	TGTGCCAGCAGTCACCACAGGGCTGGGGCCAACGTCCTGACTTTC
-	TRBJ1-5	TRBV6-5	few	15	CASSSRGLGNQPQHF	TGTGCCAGCAGTTCCAGGGGTCTTGGCAATCAGCCCCAGCATTTT
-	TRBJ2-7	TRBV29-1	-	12	CSVEEGGDEQYF	TGCAGCGTAGAAGAAGGAGGGGACGAGCAGTACTTC
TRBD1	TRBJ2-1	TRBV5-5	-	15	CASSKDRAFYNEQFF	TGTGCCAGCAGCAAGGACAGGGCCTTTTACAATGAGCAGTTCTTC
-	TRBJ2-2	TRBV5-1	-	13	CASSLDVTGELFF	TGCGCCAGCAGCTTGGACGTTACCGGGGAGCTGTTTTTT
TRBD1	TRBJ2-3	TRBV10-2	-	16	CASSERQGAVADTQYF	TGCGCCAGCAGTGAGAGACAGGGGGCAGTGGCAGATACGCAGTATTTT
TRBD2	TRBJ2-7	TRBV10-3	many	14	CAISRLAGDVEQYF	TGTGCCATCAGCAGACTAGCGGGAGATGTCGAGCAGTACTTC
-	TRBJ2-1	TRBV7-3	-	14	CASSQRGVYNEQFF	TGTGCCAGCAGTCAACGGGGCGTTTACAATGAGCAGTTCTTC
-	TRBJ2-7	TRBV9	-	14	CASSVTAGRGEQYF	TGTGCCAGCAGCGTTACGGCAGGCCGGGGCGAGCAGTACTTC
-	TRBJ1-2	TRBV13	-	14	CASRFDGGSRVGTF	TGTGCCAGCAGATTTGACGGGGGCAGCCGTGTGGGCACCTTC
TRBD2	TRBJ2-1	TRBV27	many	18	CASRIIADSGSPYNEQFF	TGTGCCAGCAGAATTATTGCGGATAGCGGGAGTCCTTACAATGAGCAGTTCTTC
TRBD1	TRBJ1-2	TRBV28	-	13	CASSLRTGNGYTF	TGTGCCAGCAGCCTCCGGACAGGGAATGGCTACACCTTC
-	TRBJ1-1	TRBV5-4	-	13	CASSLGGNTEAFF	TGTGCCAGCAGCTTGGGGGGAAACACTGAAGCTTTCTTT
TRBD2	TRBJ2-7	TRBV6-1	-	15	CASSAGLAGPYEQYF	TGTGCCAGCAGTGCGGGACTAGCGGGCCCTTACGAGCAGTACTTC
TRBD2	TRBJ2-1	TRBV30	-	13	CAWKAGGINEQFF	TGTGCCTGGAAGGCGGGAGGAATCAATGAGCAGTTCTTC
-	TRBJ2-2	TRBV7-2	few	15	CASSIRDSNTGELFF	TGTGCCAGCAGCATCCGGGACTCTAACACCGGGGAGCTGTTTTTT
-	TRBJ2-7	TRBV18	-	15	CASSPPGLTNTEQYF	TGTGCCAGCTCACCCCCAGGACTAACGAACACCGAGCAGTACTTC
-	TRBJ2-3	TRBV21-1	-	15	CASSKGTSGTDTQYF	TGTGCCAGCAGCAAAGGGACTAGCGGGACCGATACGCAGTATTTT
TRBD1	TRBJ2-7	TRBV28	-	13	CASEPDRAGEQYF	TGTGCCAGCGAGCCTGACAGGGCGGGCGAGCAGTACTTC
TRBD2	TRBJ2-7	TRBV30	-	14	CAWSRSGTSREQYF	TGTGCCTGGAGCCGGTCCGGGACTAGTCGAGAGCAGTACTTC
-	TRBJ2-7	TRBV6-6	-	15	CASSYSGGAPYEQYF	TGTGCCAGCAGTTACTCTGGCGGGGCCCCTTACGAGCAGTACTTC
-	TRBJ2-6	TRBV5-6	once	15	CASSSPRAGANVLTF	TGTGCCAGCAGCTCGCCACGGGCTGGGGCCAACGTCCTGACTTTC
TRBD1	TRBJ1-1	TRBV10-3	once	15	CASRDRASMNTEAFF	TGTGCCAGCCGGGACAGGGCCTCAATGAACACTGAAGCTTTCTTT
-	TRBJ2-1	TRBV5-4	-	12	CASSKTDNEQFF	TGTGCCAGCAGCAAGACGGACAATGAGCAGTTCTTC
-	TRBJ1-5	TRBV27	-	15	CASSITGRDNQPQHF	TGTGCCAGCAGTATCACGGGCCGGGACAATCAGCCCCAGCATTTT
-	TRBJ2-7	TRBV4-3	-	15	CASSQGLVPSYEQYF	TGCGCCAGCAGCCAAGGTCTTGTTCCGAGCTACGAGCAGTACTTC
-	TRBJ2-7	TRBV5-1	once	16	CASSRPGTGSSYEQYF	TGCGCCAGCAGTCGGCCGGGCACAGGGAGCTCCTACGAGCAGTACTTC
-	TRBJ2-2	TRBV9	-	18	CASSEATSRNPNTGELFF	TGTGCCAGCAGCGAAGCAACTAGCCGAAACCCGAACACCGGGGAGCTGTTTTTT
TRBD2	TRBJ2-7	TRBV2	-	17	CASMRTSGTKSPYEQYF	TGTGCCAGCATGAGGACTAGCGGGACTAAAAGCCCCTACGAGCAGTACTTC
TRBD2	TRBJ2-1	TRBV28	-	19	CASSLQGTSGRGSYNEQFF	TGTGCCAGCAGTTTACAGGGGACTAGCGGGAGAGGTTCCTACAATGAGCAGTTCTTC
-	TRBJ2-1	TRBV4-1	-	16	CASSLPRELSYNEQFF	TGCGCCAGCAGCCTCCCCCGGGAGCTCTCCTACAATGAGCAGTTCTTC
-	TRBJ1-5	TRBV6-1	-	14	CASTLSGHNQPQHF	TGTGCCAGCACCTTATCAGGGCACAATCAGCCCCAGCATTTT
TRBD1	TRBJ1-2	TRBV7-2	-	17	CASSHGGQGQHNYGYTF	TGTGCCAGCAGCCATGGGGGACAGGGACAGCATAACTATGGCTACACCTTC
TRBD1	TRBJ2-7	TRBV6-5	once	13	CASMRDRGYEQYF	TGTGCCAGCATGAGGGACAGGGGCTACGAGCAGTACTTC
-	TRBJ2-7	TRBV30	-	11	CAWGQWNEQYF	TGTGCCTGGGGACAGTGGAACGAGCAGTACTTC
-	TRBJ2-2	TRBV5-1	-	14	CASSLGSSTGELFF	TGCGCCAGCAGCTTGGGGAGTTCCACCGGGGAGCTGTTTTTT
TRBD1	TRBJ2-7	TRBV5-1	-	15	CASSLAGQGGYEQYF	TGCGCCAGCAGCTTGGCTGGACAGGGGGGCTACGAGCAGTACTTC
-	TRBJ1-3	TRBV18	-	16	CASSLLPQSSGNTIYF	TGTGCCAGCTCACTCTTGCCCCAGAGCTCTGGAAACACCATATATTTT